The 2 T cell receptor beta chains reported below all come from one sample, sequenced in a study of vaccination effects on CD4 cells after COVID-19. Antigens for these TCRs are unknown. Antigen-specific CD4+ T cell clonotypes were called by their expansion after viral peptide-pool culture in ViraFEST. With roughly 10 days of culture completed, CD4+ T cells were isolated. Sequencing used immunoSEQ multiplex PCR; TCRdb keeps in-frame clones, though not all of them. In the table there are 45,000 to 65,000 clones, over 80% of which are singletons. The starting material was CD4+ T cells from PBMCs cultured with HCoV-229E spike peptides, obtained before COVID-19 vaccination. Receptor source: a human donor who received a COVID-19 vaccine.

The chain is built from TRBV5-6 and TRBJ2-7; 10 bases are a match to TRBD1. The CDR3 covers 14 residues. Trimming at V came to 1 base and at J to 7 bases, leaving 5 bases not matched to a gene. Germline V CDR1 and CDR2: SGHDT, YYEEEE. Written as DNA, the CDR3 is TGTGCCAGCAGCTTGAGACAGGGGGCGCGGGAGCAGTACGTC. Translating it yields CASSLRQGAREQYV.

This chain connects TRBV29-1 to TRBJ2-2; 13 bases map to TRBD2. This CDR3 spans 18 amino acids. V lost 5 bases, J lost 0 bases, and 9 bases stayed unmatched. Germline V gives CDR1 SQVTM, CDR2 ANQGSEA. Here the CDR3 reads CSVLGTSGAKTNTGELFF. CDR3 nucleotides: TGCAGCGTTCTGGGGACTAGCGGGGCAAAAACGAACACCGGGGAGCTGTTTTTT.